One and the same sample provided the 23 T cell receptor beta chains below, sequenced in a study of blood T cell repertoires in COVID-19. Produced via immunoSEQ multiplex PCR; TCRdb's table is partial and in-frame only. The table records under 300,000 clones, around four fifths of them present only once. Sample: peripheral blood. Receptors were obtained from a man between 45 and 60 years old with acute or convalescent COVID-19.

The V and J genes are TRBV10-3 and TRBJ2-1, with 10 bases identical to TRBD2. CDR1 ENHRY and CDR2 SYGVKD come from the germline V gene. The CDR3 extends over 14 amino acids. V shed 6 bases and J 5 bases; nucleotides not matched to a gene: 4. CDR3 residues: CAIRPLAGDNEQFF. In DNA form, the CDR3 reads TGTGCCATCAGGCCTCTAGCGGGGGACAATGAGCAGTTCTTC.

The CDR3: CASSFSGSLSYNEQFF. The CDR3 nucleotides read TGCGCCAGCAGCTTTAGCGGGAGTTTGTCCTACAATGAGCAGTTCTTC. V usage is TRBV5-1 and J usage is TRBJ2-1; 9 nucleotides line up with TRBD2. In germline, CDR1 is SGHRS, CDR2 YFSETQ. The CDR3 contains 16 residues. V was clipped by 2 bases and J by 1 base; unmatched bases: 4.

This chain joins TRBV5-1 and TRBJ1-2; D gene ambiguous. Germline CDR1 and CDR2: SGHRS and YFSETQ. This CDR3 region has 15 residues. Trimming pared 0 bases from V and 4 bases from J, leaving 13 bases between. The CDR3 DNA is TGCGCCAGCAGCTTGGAAGCAGGCCTCGTCTATGGCTACACCTTC. It translates to CASSLEAGLVYGYTF.

The DNA for the CDR3 is TGCGCCAGCAGCTGGCAAACAGGGCCAACTAATGAAAAACTGTTTTTT. Encoded protein: CASSWQTGPTNEKLFF. V usage is TRBV5-1 and J usage is TRBJ1-4; the D gene is possibly TRBD1 (6 bases). V lost 3 bases and J 0 bases, leaving 12 bases between the germline ends. Per the germline V gene, CDR1 is SGHRS and CDR2 is YFSETQ. The CDR3 contains 16 residues.

This CDR3 is CASSLATDRNEKLFF. Here the CDR3 DNA reads TGCGCCAGCAGCTTGGCCACGGACAGGAATGAAAAACTGTTTTTT. This chain uses TRBV5-1 with TRBJ1-4; 7 nucleotides line up with TRBD1. Looked up from germline, CDR1 is SGHRS and CDR2 is YFSETQ. J was trimmed by 5 bases and V by 0 bases; bases with no gene match: 4. The CDR3 is made up of 15 amino acids.

The chain joins TRBV5-4 to TRBJ2-5, with D possibly being TRBD1 (5 bases). From germline, CDR1 is SGHNT and CDR2 YYREEE (reference sequence). The CDR3 consists of 14 residues. Deletions cut 0 bases from V and 5 bases from J, with 11 bases between. DNA of the CDR3: TGTGCCAGCAGCTTGGACCCAGGGTGGGAGACCCAGTACTTC. It translates to CASSLDPGWETQYF.

The rearrangement uses TRBV7-9 and TRBJ1-2, with a possible D match to TRBD1 (5 bases). The CDR3 has 14 amino acids. V was trimmed by 5 bases and J by 0 bases, leaving 10 bases between them. Germline CDR1 SEHNR, CDR2 FQNEAQ (reference sequence). The CDR3 DNA follows: TGTGCCAGCAGCCGAGGGACTACTAACTATGGCTACACCTTC. Translating gives CASSRGTTNYGYTF.

This rearrangement joins TRBV7-8 to TRBJ2-7, with 7 bases identical to TRBD1. There are 16 residues in the CDR3. CDR1 is SGHVS and CDR2 is FQNEAQ in the germline V gene. V shed 7 bases and J 0 bases; nucleotides not matched to a gene: 12. This CDR3 is CASTPLGGQSSYEQYF. CDR3 DNA: TGTGCCAGCACCCCACTTGGGGGACAGAGCTCCTACGAGCAGTACTTC.

The table lists this clone with a count of one. The rearrangement links TRBV13 to TRBJ2-7; D gene unclear. Between the trimmed V and J ends, which lost 5 bases and 4 bases, there was a span of 12 bases. Germline V gene sequence: CDR1 PRHDT, CDR2 FYEKMQ (reference sequence). The CDR3 has 13 amino acids. Here the CDR3 reads CASSTRVQYEQYF. CDR3 bases: TGTGCCAGCAGCACCCGGGTTCAGTACGAGCAGTACTTC.

This clone was detected once. This chain uses TRBV10-1 with TRBJ2-2; a weak D match, TRBD2 (7 bases). Trimming cost V 1 base and J 3 bases, with 12 bases left between them. Germline loops: CDR1 WNHNN, CDR2 SYGVQD (reference sequence). The CDR3 has 16 residues. The CDR3, as DNA: TGCGCCAGCAGTGAGTTGGGGGGGCCGGACACCGGGGAGCTGTTTTTT. Encoded protein: CASSELGGPDTGELFF.

CDR3 protein: CARGKSGSSYNEQFF. Here the CDR3 DNA reads TGTGCCAGAGGAAAGAGCGGGAGCTCCTACAATGAGCAGTTCTTC. J is TRBJ2-1 and V is TRBV2, with TRBD2 matching 8 bases. The CDR3 totals 15 residues. The germline V gene encodes CDR1 SNHLY and CDR2 FYNNEI. Unmatched junction bases numbered 7, after V lost 9 bases and J lost 0 bases.

This chain connects TRBV5-4 to TRBJ2-3; maybe TRBD1 (6 bases). V was clipped by 0 bases and J by 3 bases, with 11 bases between them. This CDR3 spans 15 amino acids. Germline V gives CDR1 SGHNT, CDR2 YYREEE (reference sequence). CDR3 in amino acids: CASSLGPQGTDTQYF. For the CDR3, the DNA is TGTGCCAGCAGCTTGGGTCCCCAGGGGACAGATACGCAGTATTTT.

This sequence joins TRBV2 and TRBJ1-5; TRBD1 agrees at 11 bases. The CDR3 runs 16 residues. Unmatched junction bases numbered 9, after V lost 7 bases and J lost 4 bases. Germline V gives CDR1 SNHLY, CDR2 FYNNEI. CDR3 DNA sequence: TGTGCCAGCACCCAGGTGGGGACAGGGGGAAATCAGCCCCAGCATTTT. Translation gives CASTQVGTGGNQPQHF.

The rearrangement joins TRBV3-1 (or the pseudogene TRBV3-2) to TRBJ1-5, with 7 bases lining up with TRBD1. The CDR3 is 16 amino acids. Trimming at V came to 2 bases and at J to 3 bases, leaving 7 bases not matched to a gene. Germline CDR1 reads LGHDT; CDR2 reads YNNKEL (reference sequence). The CDR3 DNA follows: TGTGCCAGCAGCCAAACCGACAGGGAACCCAATCAGCCCCAGCATTTT. It specifies CASSQTDREPNQPQHF.

The chain uses TRBV5-6 and TRBJ1-2, with D possibly being TRBD1 (5 bases). The ends were cut back, 3 bases at V and 8 bases at J, with 14 bases in the middle. The CDR3 covers 13 residues. Germline values: CDR1 SGHDT, CDR2 YYEEEE. In nucleotides, the CDR3 is TGTGCCAGCAGCTGGGGTTCAGGGTACGGCTACACCTTC. It encodes CASSWGSGYGYTF.

Note on this clone: Other DNA sequences within the sample encode an identical CDR3. The CDR3 here is CASRTGNTEAFF. CDR3 sequence (DNA): TGTGCCAGCAGGACAGGGAACACTGAAGCTTTCTTT. The chain is built from TRBV6-5 and TRBJ1-1, with a weak D call TRBD1 (6 bases). The CDR3 covers 12 residues. Trimming removed 6 bases at V and 1 base at J, with 6 bases between. Germline V gives CDR1 MNHEY, CDR2 SVGAGI.

In its sample, this clone was seen a few times. The V gene is TRBV29-1, the J gene TRBJ1-2, with D uncertain. There are 13 residues in the CDR3. Germline values: CDR1 SQVTM, CDR2 ANQGSEA. V was trimmed by 6 bases and J by 8 bases, leaving 19 bases between them. The CDR3 nucleotides read TGCAGCGTGGACTCGGGGTCCCGAGAGGGCTACACCTTC. It specifies CSVDSGSREGYTF.

This chain's CDR3 is CASSLGLNNEQFF. CDR3 in DNA: TGTGCCAGCAGCTTAGGGCTCAATAATGAGCAGTTCTTC. V gene TRBV7-3 combines with J gene TRBJ2-1; D not certain. In germline, CDR1 is SGHTA, CDR2 FQGTGA. Trimming shortened V by 2 bases and J by 7 bases, and 9 bases separated the two germline ends. The CDR3 spans 13 residues.

The rearrangement uses TRBV28 and TRBJ2-7, with D possibly being TRBD2 (5 bases). This CDR3 is built from 14 residues. Looked up from germline, CDR1 is MDHEN and CDR2 is SYDVKM. V was pared by 1 base and J by 3 bases, with 10 bases between. CDR3 nucleotide sequence: TGTGCCAGCAGTTTATCCCCCGGGATCTACGAGCAGTACTTC. Residues: CASSLSPGIYEQYF.

This clone occurred once. The chain carries TRBV9 and TRBJ1-6, with a possible D match to TRBD1 (5 bases). Germline CDR1 reads SGDLS; CDR2 reads YYNGEE. The CDR3 consists of 15 residues. Trimming cost V 0 bases and J 9 bases, with 13 bases left between them. The CDR3 here is CASSVDQGLGSPLHF. The CDR3 bases are TGTGCCAGCAGCGTAGACCAGGGTCTAGGTTCACCCCTCCACTTT.

This clone was found a few times. V is TRBV5-1 and J is TRBJ2-7, with 8 positions matching TRBD2. Trimming at V came to 3 bases and at J to 3 bases, leaving 8 bases not matched to a gene. This CDR3 is built from 15 residues. Germline V gene sequence: CDR1 SGHRS, CDR2 YFSETQ. CDR3 protein: CASSSGGATNYEQYF. DNA for the CDR3: TGCGCCAGCAGCTCCGGGGGGGCGACGAACTACGAGCAGTACTTC.

This clone occurred a few times. V gene TRBV19 combines with J gene TRBJ2-3; TRBD2 aligns across 12 bases. Unmatched junction bases numbered 15, after V lost 5 bases and J lost 0 bases. Germline CDR1 is LNHDA and CDR2 is SQIVND (reference sequence). This CDR3 is built from 20 residues. The CDR3 DNA reads TGTGCCAGTAGTTGGGACCTAAATGTCGGGACTAGCGGGAGCACAGATACGCAGTATTTT. It yields the protein CASSWDLNVGTSGSTDTQYF.

J is TRBJ2-7 and V is TRBV2; weak D call: TRBD1 (5 bases). The CDR3 sequence is 14 residues long. Trimming removed 7 bases from V and 2 bases from J, with 15 bases in between. Germline-derived CDR1 and CDR2 are SNHLY and FYNNEI. CDR3 amino acids: CASTEWPGPYEQYF. In DNA, the CDR3 is TGTGCCAGCACCGAATGGCCAGGGCCCTACGAGCAGTACTTC.